The clone carrying this TCR beta chain has at least ten counts. The data were taken from a study of blood T cells in healthy people across ages. Through a sample-barcoded 5' primer and a J-beta primer mix, a second PCR was run for roughly 6 to 12 cycles. TCRdb re-called the 5' RACE reads through MiXCR, storing one row per CDR3 protein. Of 1.5 million to 2 million distinct CDR3 sequences in the sample, about 28% were seen once. CDR3 length equals 14 residues. V was clipped by 1 base and J by 3 bases, with 8 bases between them. Germline lookup yields CDR1 MGHDK and CDR2 SYGVNS. The source of this sequence is a woman in her 30s in good health. Sequences were obtained from blood. The chain uses TRBV25-1 and TRBJ2-3; D may be TRBD2 (5 bases). The CDR3: CASSESGGTDTQYF. The CDR3 DNA is TGTGCCAGCAGTGAATCTGGCGGGACAGATACGCAGTATTTT.